The TCR beta chain under discussion was sequenced for a study of shared clonotypes between healthy human individuals. On the study more broadly: Each donor had three CD4 naive, three CD4 memory, two CD8 naive and one CD8 memory plate.

The CDR3 loop spans 13 amino acids. In germline, CDR1 is LNHDA, CDR2 SQIVND (reference sequence). Between the trimmed V and J ends, which lost 4 bases and 10 bases, there was a span of 16 bases. In the sorted-subset replicate PCRs, 150 to 200 ng DNA, roughly 30,000 T cell genomes, was used. TCRdb's table, derived via immunoSEQ multiplex PCR, lists solely in-frame clones and lacks some. Of roughly 400,000 clones in the sample, 96% were seen once. Findings and limits, study-wide: Generation of non-shared clonotypes was less probable than generation of clonotypes shared by all four donors.

As regards this clone: Antigen specificity is unknown.

Material: memory CD8+ T cells sorted from blood. As for subset: CD45RO+ cells pooled with CCR7-negative TemRA cells. The rearrangement uses TRBV19 and TRBJ1-2, with D maybe TRBD1 (5 bases). This TCR derives from a man under 40 in good health. The CDR3, as DNA: TGTGCCAGTAGTAGTACAGGCCTTCTAAACTACACCTTC. It codes for CASSSTGLLNYTF.